This T cell receptor (beta chain) was identified in a study of radiotherapy plus CTLA-4 blockade in lung cancer. Comment on this clone: Its antigen is still unknown.

Assay: immunoSEQ multiplex PCR; the TCRdb copy retains only in-frame clones and omits some. The sample shows approximately 72,000 clones, approximately 80% of them seen only once. The study's findings and limits: Blood TCR clones of tumor origin expanded after radiotherapy plus ipilimumab.

The germline V gene encodes CDR1 KGHSH and CDR2 LQKENI. V lost 2 bases, J lost 5 bases, and 25 bases lay in between. CDR3 size: 19 residues. The rearrangement joins TRBV18 to TRBJ2-1; tentatively, D is TRBD1 (5 bases). The clonotype comes from a human donor with non-small cell lung cancer who had a complete response to radiotherapy plus ipilimumab. Material: peripheral blood, obtained from a patient treated with radiotherapy plus ipilimumab. CDR3 sequence (DNA): TGTGCCAGCTCACCATTTCCCGCTGCAACCCTTAAGGGGAACAATGAGCAGTTCTTC. It encodes CASSPFPAATLKGNNEQFF. Full variable domain (remainder filled in from reference TRBV18 and TRBJ2-1): NAGVMQNPRHLVRRRGQEARLRCSPMKGHSHVYWYRQLPEEGLKFMVYLQKENIIDESGMPKERFSAEFPKEGPSILRIQQVVRGDSAAYFCASSPFPAATLKGNNEQFFGPGTRLTVL.